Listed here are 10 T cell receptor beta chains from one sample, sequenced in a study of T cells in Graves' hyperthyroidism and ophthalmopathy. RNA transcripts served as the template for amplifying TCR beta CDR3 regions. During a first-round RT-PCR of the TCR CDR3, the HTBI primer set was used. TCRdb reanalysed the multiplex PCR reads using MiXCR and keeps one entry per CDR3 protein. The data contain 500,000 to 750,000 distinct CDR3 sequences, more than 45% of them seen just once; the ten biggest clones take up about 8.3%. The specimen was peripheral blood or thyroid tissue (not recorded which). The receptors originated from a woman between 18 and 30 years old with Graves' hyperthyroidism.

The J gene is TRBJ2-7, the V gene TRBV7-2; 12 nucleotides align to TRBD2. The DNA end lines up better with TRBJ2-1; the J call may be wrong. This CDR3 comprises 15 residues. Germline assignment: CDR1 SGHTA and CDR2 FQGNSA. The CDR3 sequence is CASRPTSGSSSEQFF. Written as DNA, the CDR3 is TGTGCCAGCAGGCCGACTAGCGGGAGTTCGAGTGAGCAGTTCTTC.

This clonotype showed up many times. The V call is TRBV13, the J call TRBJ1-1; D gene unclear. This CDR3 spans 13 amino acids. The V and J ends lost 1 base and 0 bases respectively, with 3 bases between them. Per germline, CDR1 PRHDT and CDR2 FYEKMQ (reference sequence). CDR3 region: CASSLEVNTEAFF. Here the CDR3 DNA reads TGTGCCAGCAGCTTAGAGGTGAACACTGAAGCTTTCTTT.

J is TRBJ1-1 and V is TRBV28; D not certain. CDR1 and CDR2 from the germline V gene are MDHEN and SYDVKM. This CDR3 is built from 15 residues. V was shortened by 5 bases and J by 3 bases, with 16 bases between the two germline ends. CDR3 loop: CASSPNVGLYTEAFF. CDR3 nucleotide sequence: TGTGCCAGCAGTCCCAATGTAGGTCTCTACACTGAAGCTTTCTTT. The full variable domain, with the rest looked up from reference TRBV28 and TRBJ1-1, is DVKVTQSSRYLVKRTGEKVFLECVQDMDHENMFWYRQDPGLGLRLIYFSYDVKMKEKGDIPEGYSVSREKKERFSLILESASTNQTSMYLCASSPNVGLYTEAFFGQGTRLTVV.

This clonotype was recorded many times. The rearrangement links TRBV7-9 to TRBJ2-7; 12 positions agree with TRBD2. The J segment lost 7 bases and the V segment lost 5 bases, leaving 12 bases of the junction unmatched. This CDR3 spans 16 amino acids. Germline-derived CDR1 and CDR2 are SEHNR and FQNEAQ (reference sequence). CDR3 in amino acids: CASSPRSPLAGGEQYF. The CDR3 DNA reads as TGTGCCAGCAGCCCGCGCTCACCACTAGCGGGAGGAGAGCAGTACTTC.

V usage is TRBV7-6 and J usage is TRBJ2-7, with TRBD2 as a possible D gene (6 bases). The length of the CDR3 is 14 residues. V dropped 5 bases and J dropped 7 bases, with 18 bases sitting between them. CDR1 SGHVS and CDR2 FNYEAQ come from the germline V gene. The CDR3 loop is CASSLTESGREQYF. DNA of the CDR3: TGTGCCAGCAGCCTTACGGAGTCGGGGAGGGAGCAGTACTTC. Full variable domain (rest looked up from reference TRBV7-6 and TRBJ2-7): GAGVSQSPRYKVTKRGQDVALRCDPISGHVSLYWYRQALGQGPEFLTYFNYEAQQDKSGLPNDRFSAERPEGSISTLTIQRTEQRDSAMYRCASSLTESGREQYFGPGTRLTVT.

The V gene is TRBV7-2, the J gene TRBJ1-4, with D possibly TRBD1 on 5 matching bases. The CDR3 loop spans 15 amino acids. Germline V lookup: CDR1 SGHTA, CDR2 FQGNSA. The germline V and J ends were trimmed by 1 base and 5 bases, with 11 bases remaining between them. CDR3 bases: TGTGCCAGCAGCTTAGATATGGGGGACAATGAAAAACTGTTTTTT. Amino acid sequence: CASSLDMGDNEKLFF.

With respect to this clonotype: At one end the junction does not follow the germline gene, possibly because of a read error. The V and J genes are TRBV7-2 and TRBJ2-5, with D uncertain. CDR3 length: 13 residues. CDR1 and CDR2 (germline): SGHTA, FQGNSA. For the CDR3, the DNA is TGTGCCAGCAGCTTAAATGGCCTCAGTTATCCGTTCTTC. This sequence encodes CASSLNGLSYPFF.

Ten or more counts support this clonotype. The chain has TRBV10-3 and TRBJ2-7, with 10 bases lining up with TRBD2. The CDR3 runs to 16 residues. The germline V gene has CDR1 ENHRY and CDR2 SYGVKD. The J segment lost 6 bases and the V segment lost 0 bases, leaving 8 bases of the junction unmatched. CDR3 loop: CAISESLAGATGEQYF. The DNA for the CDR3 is TGTGCCATCAGTGAGTCCCTAGCGGGAGCCACAGGCGAGCAGTACTTC.

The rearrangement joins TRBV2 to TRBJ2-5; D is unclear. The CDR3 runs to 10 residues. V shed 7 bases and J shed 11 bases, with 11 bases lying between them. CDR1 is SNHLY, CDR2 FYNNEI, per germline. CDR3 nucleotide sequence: TGTGCCAGCATGGGCAATGAGCAGTACTTC. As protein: CASMGNEQYF.

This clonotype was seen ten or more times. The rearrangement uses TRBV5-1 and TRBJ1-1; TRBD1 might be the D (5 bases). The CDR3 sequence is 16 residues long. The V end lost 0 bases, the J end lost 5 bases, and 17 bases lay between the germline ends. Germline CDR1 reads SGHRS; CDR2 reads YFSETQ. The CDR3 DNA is TGCGCCAGCAGCTTGGAAGTCCGGCCCAGGGCTACTGAAGCTTTCTTT. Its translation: CASSLEVRPRATEAFF.